Given below is one TCR beta chain in context. The antigen is unknown. The source of the sample is a study of T-cell memory formation after mild COVID-19. On the study more broadly: TCR clusters were largely donor specific. Study results and caveats: Day 37-peaking second-wave clones had unconfirmed SARS-CoV-2 specificity.

Looked up from germline, CDR1 is KGHDR and CDR2 is SFDVKD. The germline V and J ends were trimmed by 3 bases and 11 bases, with 11 bases remaining between them. The CDR3 extends over 12 amino acids. UMIs and sample barcodes were carried by the TCR alpha and TCR beta cDNA libraries that 5'RACE produced using constant-segment primers. TCRdb independently ran MiXCR on the 5' RACE reads; one entry per CDR3 protein. The sample includes about 470,000 distinct CDR3 sequences, about 23% of them seen just once. This receptor was identified in an adult woman who had mild COVID-19 (a few samples of this study predate the infection). Cell type and time point are not known. This chain connects TRBV24-1 to TRBJ2-3, with D unclear. Sequences were obtained from PBMCs or a T cell subset sorted from them (not recorded which). CDR3 bases: TGTGCCACCAGTGATCGGACGCGGCAGCAGTATTTT. The encoded protein is CATSDRTRQQYF.